These 30 T cell receptor beta chains share one sample of origin, sequenced in a study of T cell changes during pregnancy in multiple sclerosis. TCRdb's copy holds only in-frame clones and misses some; the assay was immunoSEQ multiplex PCR. The sample contains about 50,000 clones, about 92% of which appear only once. Material: CD4+ T cells from peripheral blood mononuclear cells, obtained before pregnancy. These receptors originate from a female donor with multiple sclerosis, enrolled in a pregnancy study.

The CDR3 DNA sequence: TGCAGCGTTGGGGACCCGGGTCCGGGGGTCAAGGAGCAGTTCTTC. It specifies CSVGDPGPGVKEQFF. V gene TRBV29-1 combines with J gene TRBJ2-1; D is perhaps TRBD2 (6 bases). CDR3 length: 15 residues. CDR1 is SQVTM, CDR2 ANQGSEA, per germline. Trimming removed 4 bases at V and 10 bases at J, with 23 bases between.

This rearrangement joins TRBV30 to TRBJ2-3, with TRBD1 matching over 9 bases. Germline V gives CDR1 GTSNPN, CDR2 SVGIG (reference sequence). The CDR3 is made up of 13 amino acids. V gave up 7 bases and J gave up 0 bases; unmatched junction bases: 2. The CDR3 DNA reads TGTGCCTTGGGACAGGGCAGCACAGATACGCAGTATTTT. It encodes CALGQGSTDTQYF.

The rearrangement joins TRBV6-4 to TRBJ2-1; TRBD2 agrees at 9 bases. Germline CDR1 and CDR2: MRHNA and SNTAGT. The J segment lost 9 bases and the V segment lost 4 bases, leaving 10 bases of the junction unmatched. This CDR3 is 15 amino acids long. The CDR3 DNA sequence: TGTGCCAGCAGTGTCGAGGGAGCGGGAGGCGGTGAGCAGTTCTTC. Translation: CASSVEGAGGGEQFF.

This clone was seen once. V usage is TRBV18 and J usage is TRBJ1-1; possibly TRBD1 for D (6 bases). CDR3 length equals 15 residues. Germline V gene sequence: CDR1 KGHSH, CDR2 LQKENI. Trimming stripped 3 bases from V and 4 bases from J, with 15 bases between. CDR3 residues: CASSPTNRVGTEAFF. Written as DNA, the CDR3 is TGTGCCAGCTCACCGACAAACAGGGTAGGCACTGAAGCTTTCTTT.

The J gene is TRBJ2-5, the V gene TRBV19; perhaps TRBD1 as D (5 bases). With 5 bases removed from V and 5 bases from J, the gap between germline ends came to 9 bases. This CDR3 contains 12 residues. Germline-derived CDR1 and CDR2 are LNHDA and SQIVND (reference sequence). CDR3 sequence (DNA): TGTGCCAGTAGTGCAGGGATGGAGACCCAGTACTTC. It encodes CASSAGMETQYF.

This clone was counted a single time. The chain combines TRBV9 with TRBJ1-2; perhaps TRBD1 as D (5 bases). The CDR3 consists of 13 residues. Germline CDR1 reads SGDLS; CDR2 reads YYNGEE. Between the trimmed V and J ends, which lost 0 bases and 6 bases, there was a span of 9 bases. CDR3 residues: CASSVDGADGYTF. Written as DNA, the CDR3 is TGTGCCAGCAGCGTAGATGGGGCAGATGGCTACACCTTC.

This clone was seen just once. The J gene is TRBJ1-2, the V gene TRBV7-2, with TRBD1 identical over 10 bases. The V segment lost 1 base and the J segment 11 bases; nucleotides outside the gene matches: 1. Germline V gives CDR1 SGHTA, CDR2 FQGNSA. CDR3 length: 12 residues. In nucleotides, the CDR3 is TGTGCCAGCAGCTTAGGACAGGGGGCGTACACCTTC. Its translation: CASSLGQGAYTF.

This clone came up once. This chain joins TRBV7-9 and TRBJ2-1, with D tentatively TRBD1 (6 bases). In germline, CDR1 is SEHNR, CDR2 FQNEAQ (reference sequence). The V and J ends lost 6 bases and 6 bases respectively, with 21 bases between them. This CDR3 region has 16 residues. The CDR3 sequence is CASSLRGSRTVNEQFF. For the CDR3, the DNA is TGTGCCAGCAGTTTGAGGGGGTCCCGGACAGTCAATGAGCAGTTCTTC.

V usage is TRBV6-1 and J usage is TRBJ2-3; 12 bases are shared with TRBD2. This CDR3 region has 16 residues. The J segment lost 2 bases and the V segment lost 4 bases, leaving 4 bases of the junction unmatched. CDR1 is MNHNS, CDR2 SASEGT, per germline. As DNA, the CDR3 is TGTGCCAGCAGTGGTAGGACTAGCGGGATCACAGATACGCAGTATTTT. Protein product: CASSGRTSGITDTQYF.

This chain uses TRBV5-6 with TRBJ2-7, with D possibly being TRBD2 (5 bases). This CDR3 has 15 residues. Germline loops: CDR1 SGHDT, CDR2 YYEEEE. V gave up 1 base and J gave up 1 base, with 12 bases separating them. The CDR3 sequence is CASSLRRGQSYEQYF. In DNA, the CDR3 is TGTGCCAGCAGCTTGAGAAGAGGGCAGTCCTACGAGCAGTACTTC.

V usage is TRBV7-2 and J usage is TRBJ2-5, with 8 bases lining up with TRBD1. Germline lookup yields CDR1 SGHTA and CDR2 FQGNSA. Unmatched junction bases numbered 11, after V lost 7 bases and J lost 1 base. The length of the CDR3 is 16 residues. DNA of the CDR3: TGTGCCAGCAACCCAGGACAGGGAGGAGCCCAAGAGACCCAGTACTTC. Residues: CASNPGQGGAQETQYF.

In this sample, this clone turned up once. CDR3 DNA sequence: TGTGCCAGCAGCTCATTAGCTGAGGGAGATACGCAGTATTTT. It encodes CASSSLAEGDTQYF. The V gene is TRBV7-2, the J gene TRBJ2-3; D might be TRBD2 (5 bases). Germline V lookup: CDR1 SGHTA, CDR2 FQGNSA. V was trimmed by 4 bases and J by 5 bases, leaving 13 bases between them. This CDR3 spans 14 amino acids.

This clone appeared once. This rearrangement joins TRBV7-2 to TRBJ2-4; the D is unclear. CDR1 SGHTA and CDR2 FQGNSA come from the germline V gene. The CDR3 consists of 11 residues. Trimming left V 2 bases short and J 7 bases short, with 3 bases between. CDR3: CASSLQNIQYF. The CDR3 DNA sequence: TGTGCCAGCAGCTTACAGAACATTCAGTACTTC.

The J gene is TRBJ2-7, the V gene TRBV5-4, with 7 bases aligning to TRBD1. Germline CDR1 reads SGHNT; CDR2 reads YYREEE (reference sequence). After removal of 5 bases from V and 3 bases from J, the junction contained 14 bases not matched to a gene. This CDR3 is 16 amino acids long. CDR3 nucleotide sequence: TGTGCCAGCAGTCGAGCCTCGGACAGGTTAAACTACGAGCAGTACTTC. Translating gives CASSRASDRLNYEQYF.

The chain recombines TRBV6-1 with TRBJ2-3; D is ambiguous. The CDR3 spans 13 residues. Trimming removed 5 bases at V and 2 bases at J, with 8 bases between. Germline loops: CDR1 MNHNS, CDR2 SASEGT. The CDR3 nucleotides are TGTGCCAGCAGTTCCACTTACACAGATACGCAGTATTTT. It yields the protein CASSSTYTDTQYF.

The chain joins TRBV19 to TRBJ2-1; D is uncertain. Germline V gives CDR1 LNHDA, CDR2 SQIVND (reference sequence). V shed 3 bases and J shed 7 bases, with 19 bases lying between them. There are 16 residues in the CDR3. The CDR3: CASSMGPYPPQNEQFF. CDR3 nucleotides: TGTGCCAGTAGTATGGGCCCTTACCCCCCTCAGAATGAGCAGTTCTTC.

The chain recombines TRBV27 with TRBJ1-2, with 9 bases matching TRBD1. CDR1 is MNHEY and CDR2 is SMNVEV in the germline V gene (reference sequence). The CDR3 loop spans 12 amino acids. After removal of 6 bases from V and 9 bases from J, the junction contained 5 bases not matched to a gene. The CDR3 protein is CASSPGQGSYTF. The CDR3 DNA reads as TGTGCCAGCAGCCCGGGACAGGGAAGCTACACCTTC.

This chain joins TRBV7-2 and TRBJ1-4, with 7 bases lining up with TRBD1. The CDR3 extends over 17 amino acids. The V and J ends lost 1 base and 8 bases, in that order; junction bases with no gene match: 13. CDR1 and CDR2 from the germline V gene are SGHTA and FQGNSA. This CDR3 is CASSLGQGAVHGEKLFF. Written as DNA, the CDR3 is TGTGCCAGCAGCTTAGGACAGGGCGCCGTTCATGGAGAAAAACTGTTTTTT.

J is TRBJ1-2 and V is TRBV5-1; 7 nucleotides line up with TRBD1. V lost 6 bases to trimming and J lost 0 bases; unmatched junction nucleotides: 5. Looked up from germline, CDR1 is SGHRS and CDR2 is YFSETQ. The CDR3 sequence is 14 residues long. CDR3 DNA: TGCGCCAGCAACCGAGGGGGCCCTAACTATGGCTACACCTTC. The encoded protein is CASNRGGPNYGYTF.

This chain uses TRBV5-1 with TRBJ2-3; perhaps TRBD2 as D (6 bases). Trimming shortened V by 4 bases and J by 2 bases, and 14 bases separated the two germline ends. Per germline, CDR1 SGHRS and CDR2 YFSETQ. The CDR3 consists of 15 residues. CDR3 in amino acids: CASSDGTPNTDTQYF. For the CDR3, the DNA is TGCGCCAGCAGCGACGGGACTCCAAACACAGATACGCAGTATTTT.

This rearrangement joins TRBV9 to TRBJ2-2, with 10 nucleotides matching TRBD2. The CDR3 is made up of 17 amino acids. Losses at the gene ends were 1 base for V and 5 bases for J; bases not matched to a gene: 8. CDR1 and CDR2 (germline): SGDLS, YYNGEE. CDR3 protein: CASSVTPGLARTGELFF. In DNA, the CDR3 is TGTGCCAGCAGCGTAACCCCGGGACTAGCGAGGACCGGGGAGCTGTTTTTT.

The chain carries TRBV14 and TRBJ2-7, with 15 bases lining up with TRBD2. The length of the CDR3 is 18 residues. Germline CDR1 and CDR2: SGHDN and FVKESK. The J segment lost 5 bases and the V segment lost 4 bases, leaving 12 bases of the junction unmatched. The CDR3 DNA sequence: TGTGCCAGCAGCCTTTCTTGGACTAGCGGGAGGGTTAACCACGAGCAGTACTTC. This translates into CASSLSWTSGRVNHEQYF.

The rearrangement links TRBV6-5 to TRBJ2-1, with a tentative D call TRBD2 (5 bases). The CDR3 is 13 amino acids. Germline V gene lookup returns CDR1 MNHEY and CDR2 SVGAGI. V was clipped by 8 bases and J by 6 bases, with 14 bases between them. CDR3 coding DNA: TGTGCCAGCGGGTCGGACTGGAGCAATGAGCAGTTCTTC. Translating it yields CASGSDWSNEQFF.

The chain has TRBV29-1 and TRBJ2-1; tentatively, D is TRBD2 (7 bases). Germline values: CDR1 SQVTM, CDR2 ANQGSEA. The V and J ends lost 2 bases and 4 bases respectively, with 12 bases between them. The CDR3 sequence is 14 residues long. CDR3 region: CSVERGRGYNEQFF. The CDR3 DNA sequence: TGCAGCGTTGAACGTGGGAGGGGGTACAATGAGCAGTTCTTC.

This chain connects TRBV14 to TRBJ1-5; weak D call: TRBD1 (5 bases). Germline loops: CDR1 SGHDN, CDR2 FVKESK. CDR3 size: 13 residues. Deletions cut 4 bases from V and 7 bases from J, with 11 bases between. The DNA for the CDR3 is TGTGCCAGCAGCCTTGGGGCAAACCAGCCCCAGCATTTT. It specifies CASSLGANQPQHF. The full variable domain, with the rest looked up from reference TRBV14 and TRBJ1-5, is EAGVTQFPSHSVIEKGQTVTLRCDPISGHDNLYWYRRVMGKEIKFLLHFVKESKQDESGMPNNRFLAERTGGTYSTLKVQPAELEDSGVYFCASSLGANQPQHFGDGTRLSIL.

The gene calls are TRBV19 and TRBJ2-7, with D hard to call. Looked up from germline, CDR1 is LNHDA and CDR2 is SQIVND (reference sequence). Trimming cost V 5 bases and J 0 bases, with 17 bases left between them. CDR3 length equals 16 residues. The CDR3 DNA is TGTGCCAGTAGTGCAAGTCACAGACCAACCTCCTACGAGCAGTACTTC. It translates to CASSASHRPTSYEQYF.

This clone was detected only a few times. The chain combines TRBV11-2 with TRBJ2-1; TRBD2 might be the D (5 bases). This CDR3 is built from 15 residues. V was pared by 5 bases and J by 4 bases, with 15 bases between. From germline, CDR1 is SGHAT and CDR2 FQNNGV. CDR3 sequence (DNA): TGTGCCAGCAGCGGCCCCGCGGGCCCATACAATGAGCAGTTCTTC. It yields the protein CASSGPAGPYNEQFF.

The V gene is TRBV19, the J gene TRBJ1-4; D is uncertain. Per germline, CDR1 LNHDA and CDR2 SQIVND (reference sequence). The CDR3 is 13 residues long. V lost 9 bases and J lost 4, with 12 bases in between. CDR3: CASLAGNNEKLFF. In nucleotides, the CDR3 is TGTGCCAGCCTCGCGGGAAATAATGAAAAACTGTTTTTT.

The chain links TRBV19 to TRBJ1-5, with D perhaps TRBD1 (6 bases). CDR3 size: 15 residues. Germline CDR1 and CDR2: LNHDA and SQIVND (reference sequence). Trimming left V 4 bases short and J 0 bases short, with 10 bases between. DNA for the CDR3: TGTGCCAGTAGTACGGACAGCGCTAGCAATCAGCCCCAGCATTTT. Translated: CASSTDSASNQPQHF.

The rearrangement joins TRBV19 to TRBJ2-7, with D possibly being TRBD2 (6 bases). The CDR3 is 14 amino acids. Germline CDR1 reads LNHDA; CDR2 reads SQIVND (reference sequence). The V end was cut by 4 bases, the J end by 2 bases, with 12 bases between. The CDR3 sequence: CASSSGTVPYEQYF. CDR3 coding DNA: TGTGCCAGTAGTAGCGGGACCGTTCCCTACGAGCAGTACTTC.